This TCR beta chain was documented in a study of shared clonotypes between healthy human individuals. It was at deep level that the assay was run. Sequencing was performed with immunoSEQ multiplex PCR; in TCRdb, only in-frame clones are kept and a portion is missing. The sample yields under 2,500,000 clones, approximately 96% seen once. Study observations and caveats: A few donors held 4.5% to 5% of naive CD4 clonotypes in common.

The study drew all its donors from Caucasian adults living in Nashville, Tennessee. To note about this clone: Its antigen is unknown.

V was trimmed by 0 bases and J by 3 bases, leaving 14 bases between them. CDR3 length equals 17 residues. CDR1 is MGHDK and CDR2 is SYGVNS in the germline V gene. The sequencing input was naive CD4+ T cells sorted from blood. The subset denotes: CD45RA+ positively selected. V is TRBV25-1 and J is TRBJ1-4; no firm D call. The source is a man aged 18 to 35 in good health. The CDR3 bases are TGTGCCAGCAGTGAATACAAGTCAGCCAGTTCTAATGAAAAACTGTTTTTT. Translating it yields CASSEYKSASSNEKLFF.